One and the same sample provided the 2 T cell receptor beta chains below, sequenced in a study of T cell clonality in common variable immunodeficiency. The study, taken as a whole, reports: Fewer deletions and N-nucleotide insertions were reportedly seen in common variable immunodeficiency TCR beta sequences.

No antigen has been identified for these receptors. This table comes from immunoSEQ multiplex PCR, and its TCRdb copy is limited to in-frame clones, with some not included. The repertoire consists of roughly 17,000 clones, none detected only once. The sample was peripheral blood mononuclear cells. Source of these receptors: a human donor with common variable immunodeficiency.

A remark on this clone: The observed sequence ends 3 residues before the CDR3 terminus, with the missing tail filled in from the germline J gene. The V and J genes are TRBV19 and TRBJ1-6, with TRBD1 matching over 9 bases. Germline assignment: CDR1 LNHDA and CDR2 SQIVND (reference sequence). The CDR3 runs 13 residues. J was trimmed by 8 bases and V by 8 bases; bases with no gene match: 4. Incomplete CDR3 DNA: TGTGCCAGTGCGACAGGGGGGGATTCACCC. Translation: CASATGGDSP. The entire CDR3 sequence reads CASATGGDSPLHF.

The table lists this clone with many counts. The sequenced CDR3 bases are TGTGCCATACAGGTTGCCTATGGC. This translates into CAIQVAYG. The whole CDR3 sequence is CAIQVAYGYTF. The chain carries TRBV30 and TRBJ1-2; maybe TRBD1 (5 bases). Read coverage stops 3 residues before the CDR3 terminus; the germline J gene supplies the remainder. The CDR3 loop spans 11 amino acids. Trimming removed 8 bases from V and 4 bases from J, with 11 bases in between. Germline CDR1 is GTSNPN and CDR2 is SVGIG (reference sequence).